These 14 T cell receptor beta chains were sequenced from one sample in a study of OX40 agonist ivuxolimab in advanced cancers. Profiling relied on immunoSEQ multiplex PCR, and the TCRdb table lists in-frame clones only, not all of them. This sample has 70,000 or so clones, with about 94% found just once. Sequenced here: CD4+ or CD8+ T cells sorted from blood, sampled in a trial of the OX40 agonist ivuxolimab. These receptors all come from an adult with an advanced solid tumor such as melanoma, head and neck, liver or kidney cancer.

The chain recombines TRBV6-6 with TRBJ1-1; D might be TRBD1 (6 bases). The V gene lost 4 bases and the J gene lost 3 bases, with 15 bases spanning the gap. CDR3 length: 15 residues. CDR1 and CDR2 (germline): MNHNY, SVGAGI (reference sequence). CDR3 in DNA: TGTGCCAGCAGTTCTTTGGGGGGCTGGGACACTGAAGCTTTCTTT. This gives the protein CASSSLGGWDTEAFF.

The J gene is TRBJ1-5, the V gene TRBV7-9; 9 nucleotides agree with TRBD1. The germline V gene has CDR1 SEHNR and CDR2 FQNEAQ (reference sequence). The V segment lost 4 bases and the J segment 1 base; nucleotides outside the gene matches: 2. The CDR3 has 15 residues. CDR3 amino acids: CASSSQGASNQPQHF. The DNA for the CDR3 is TGTGCCAGCAGCTCACAGGGGGCGAGCAATCAGCCCCAGCATTTT.

The rearrangement joins TRBV14 to TRBJ1-1; 9 nucleotides line up with TRBD1. Trimming at V came to 5 bases and at J to 0 bases, leaving 4 bases not matched to a gene. The germline CDR1 and CDR2 sequences are SGHDN and FVKESK. CDR3 length: 15 residues. CDR3 DNA: TGTGCCAGCAGCTTTCGGACAGGGGTGAACACTGAAGCTTTCTTT. Translated, it gives CASSFRTGVNTEAFF. Full variable domain (remainder filled in from reference TRBV14 and TRBJ1-1): EAGVTQFPSHSVIEKGQTVTLRCDPISGHDNLYWYRRVMGKEIKFLLHFVKESKQDESGMPNNRFLAERTGGTYSTLKVQPAELEDSGVYFCASSFRTGVNTEAFFGQGTRLTVV.

This rearrangement joins TRBV5-1 to TRBJ1-2; the D gene is possibly TRBD1 (5 bases). The CDR3 runs to 15 residues. Trimming took off 0 bases at V and 2 bases at J, with 11 bases between the two ends. Per germline, CDR1 SGHRS and CDR2 YFSETQ. CDR3 sequence reads: CASSLAGRENYGYTF. The CDR3 DNA follows: TGCGCCAGCAGCTTGGCAGGGAGGGAAAACTATGGCTACACCTTC.

For the CDR3, the DNA is TGTGCCAGCAGCTATCAGGGGTCCGCCACAGATACGCAGTATTTT. It specifies CASSYQGSATDTQYF. This rearrangement joins TRBV7-3 to TRBJ2-3; possible D gene TRBD1, 6 bases. V was trimmed by 4 bases and J by 2 bases, leaving 13 bases between them. This CDR3 contains 15 residues. CDR1 SGHTA and CDR2 FQGTGA come from the germline V gene.

This sequence joins TRBV18 and TRBJ1-1; D gene unclear. Trimming stripped 5 bases from V and 1 base from J, with 5 bases between. Germline loops: CDR1 KGHSH, CDR2 LQKENI. The length of the CDR3 is 12 residues. CDR3 in amino acids: CASSGGNTEAFF. Written as DNA, the CDR3 is TGTGCCAGCTCAGGTGGGAACACTGAAGCTTTCTTT.

The rearrangement links TRBV25-1 to TRBJ1-4, with D tentatively TRBD1 (5 bases). V dropped 2 bases and J dropped 7 bases, with 14 bases sitting between them. The CDR3 covers 15 residues. CDR1 is MGHDK, CDR2 SYGVNS, per germline. The CDR3 DNA follows: TGTGCCAGCAGTGAAGGAGAGGGGTTGAGTGAAAAACTGTTTTTT. Its translation is CASSEGEGLSEKLFF.

The genes are TRBV5-4 and TRBJ2-7; 9 nucleotides align to TRBD2. The CDR3 has 16 residues. The germline V gene encodes CDR1 SGHNT and CDR2 YYREEE (reference sequence). Unmatched junction bases numbered 11, after V lost 4 bases and J lost 3 bases. The CDR3 DNA is TGTGCCAGCAGCGTGTATGGGACTAGCACTCTCTACGAGCAGTACTTC. It yields the protein CASSVYGTSTLYEQYF.

V is TRBV9 and J is TRBJ2-3; TRBD2 matches at 8 bases. In germline, CDR1 is SGDLS, CDR2 YYNGEE. The CDR3 totals 17 residues. The trim removed 3 bases at V and 3 bases at J, leaving 12 bases unmatched. The CDR3 DNA is TGTGCCAGCAGCGAGGGAACGGGAGGGGCCAGTACAGATACGCAGTATTTT. Translating gives CASSEGTGGASTDTQYF.

The chain joins TRBV5-1 to TRBJ2-7, with TRBD1 identical over 7 bases. There are 14 residues in the CDR3. The germline V gene encodes CDR1 SGHRS and CDR2 YFSETQ. After removal of 0 bases from V and 2 bases from J, the junction contained 2 bases not matched to a gene. The CDR3 loop reads CASSLDRGPYEQYF. The CDR3 region has the DNA TGCGCCAGCAGCTTGGACAGGGGACCCTACGAGCAGTACTTC.

The chain combines TRBV6-5 with TRBJ2-3; 10 bases align to TRBD2. This CDR3 contains 14 residues. J gave up 6 bases and V 6 bases, and 6 bases lay outside the gene matches. Per the germline V gene, CDR1 is MNHEY and CDR2 is SVGAGI. CDR3 bases: TGTGCCAGCAGCCACAGCGGGGGGGCGGATACGCAGTATTTT. Amino acid sequence: CASSHSGGADTQYF.

The chain carries TRBV7-6 and TRBJ2-3; 7 bases agree with TRBD2. With V trimmed by 2 bases and J by 1 base, 6 bases remained unmatched. The germline V gene has CDR1 SGHVS and CDR2 FNYEAQ. This CDR3 is 16 amino acids long. Here the CDR3 DNA reads TGTGCCAGCAGCTTATCAAGCGGGGCTCGCACAGATACGCAGTATTTT. It translates to CASSLSSGARTDTQYF.

The chain is built from TRBV11-2 and TRBJ1-2; D might be TRBD1 (5 bases). CDR1 is SGHAT and CDR2 is FQNNGV in the germline V gene. This CDR3 spans 14 amino acids. Between the trimmed V and J ends, which lost 4 bases and 5 bases, there was a span of 14 bases. The CDR3 DNA sequence: TGTGCCAGCAGCTCAGGCGGACAAGAATATGGCTACACCTTC. It is translated as CASSSGGQEYGYTF.

The V and J genes are TRBV5-1 and TRBJ2-1, with TRBD1 as a possible D gene (5 bases). V was shortened by 4 bases and J by 4 bases, with 9 bases between the two germline ends. Germline V gene sequence: CDR1 SGHRS, CDR2 YFSETQ. The CDR3 is 13 residues long. CDR3 region: CASSLDTYNEQFF. CDR3 sequence (DNA): TGCGCCAGCAGCCTGGACACGTACAATGAGCAGTTCTTC.